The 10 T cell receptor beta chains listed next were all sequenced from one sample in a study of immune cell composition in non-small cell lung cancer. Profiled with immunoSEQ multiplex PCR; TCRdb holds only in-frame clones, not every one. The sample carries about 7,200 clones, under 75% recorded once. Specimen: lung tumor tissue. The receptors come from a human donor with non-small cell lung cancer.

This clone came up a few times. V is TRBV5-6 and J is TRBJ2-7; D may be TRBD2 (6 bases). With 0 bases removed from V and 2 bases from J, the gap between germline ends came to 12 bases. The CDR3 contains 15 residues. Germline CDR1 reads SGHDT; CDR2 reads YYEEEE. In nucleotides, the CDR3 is TGTGCCAGCAGCTTGGTAGGCGGGGTCACCTACGAGCAGTACTTC. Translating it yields CASSLVGGVTYEQYF.

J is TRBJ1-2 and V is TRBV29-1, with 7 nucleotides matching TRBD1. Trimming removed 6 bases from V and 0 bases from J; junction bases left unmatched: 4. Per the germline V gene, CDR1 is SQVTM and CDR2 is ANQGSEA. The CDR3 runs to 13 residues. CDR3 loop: CSVDGTANYGYTF. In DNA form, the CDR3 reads TGCAGCGTCGACGGGACAGCTAACTATGGCTACACCTTC.

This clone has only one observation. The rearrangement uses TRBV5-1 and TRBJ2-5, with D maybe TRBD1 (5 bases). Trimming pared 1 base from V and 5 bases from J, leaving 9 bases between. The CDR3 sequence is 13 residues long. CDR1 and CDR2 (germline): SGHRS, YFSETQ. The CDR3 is CASSLTGYETQYF. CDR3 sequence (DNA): TGCGCCAGCAGCTTGACAGGTTACGAGACCCAGTACTTC.

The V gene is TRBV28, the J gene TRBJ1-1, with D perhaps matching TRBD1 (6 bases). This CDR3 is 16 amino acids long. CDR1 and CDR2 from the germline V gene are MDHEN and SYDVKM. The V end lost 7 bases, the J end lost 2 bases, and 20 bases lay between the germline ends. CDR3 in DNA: TGTGCCAGCAATCGACTGGGACACCGACTTAACACTGAAGCTTTCTTT. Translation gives CASNRLGHRLNTEAFF.

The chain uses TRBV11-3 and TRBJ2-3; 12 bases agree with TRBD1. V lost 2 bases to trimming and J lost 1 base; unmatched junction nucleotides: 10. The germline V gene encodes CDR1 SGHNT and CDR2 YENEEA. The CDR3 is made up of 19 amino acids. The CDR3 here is CASSLTPGTGGGGTDTQYF. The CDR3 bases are TGTGCCAGCAGCTTAACACCCGGGACAGGGGGCGGGGGCACAGATACGCAGTATTTT.

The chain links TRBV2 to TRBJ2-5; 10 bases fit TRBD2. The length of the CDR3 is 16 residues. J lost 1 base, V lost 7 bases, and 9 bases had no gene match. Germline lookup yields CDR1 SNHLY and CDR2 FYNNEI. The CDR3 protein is CASKASGSGRQETQYF. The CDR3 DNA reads TGTGCCAGCAAGGCTAGCGGGAGTGGTCGCCAAGAGACCCAGTACTTC.

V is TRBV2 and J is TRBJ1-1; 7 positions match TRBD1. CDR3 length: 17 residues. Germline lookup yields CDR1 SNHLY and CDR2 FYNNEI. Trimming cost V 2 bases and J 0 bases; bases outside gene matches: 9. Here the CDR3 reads CASSEIAGQMMNTEAFF. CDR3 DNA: TGTGCCAGCAGTGAAATCGCGGGACAGATGATGAACACTGAAGCTTTCTTT.

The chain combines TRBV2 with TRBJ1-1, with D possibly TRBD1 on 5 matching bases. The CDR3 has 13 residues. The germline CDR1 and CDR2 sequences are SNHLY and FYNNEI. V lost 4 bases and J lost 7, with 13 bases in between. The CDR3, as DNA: TGTGCCAGCAGTGGCGGGGCAGGAGTTGAAGCTTTCTTT. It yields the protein CASSGGAGVEAFF.

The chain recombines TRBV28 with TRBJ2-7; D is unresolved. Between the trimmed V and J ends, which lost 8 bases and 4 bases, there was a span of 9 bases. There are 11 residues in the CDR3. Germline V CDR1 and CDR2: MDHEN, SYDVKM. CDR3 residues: CASAVLYEQYF. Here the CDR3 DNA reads TGTGCCAGCGCAGTTTTATACGAGCAGTACTTC.

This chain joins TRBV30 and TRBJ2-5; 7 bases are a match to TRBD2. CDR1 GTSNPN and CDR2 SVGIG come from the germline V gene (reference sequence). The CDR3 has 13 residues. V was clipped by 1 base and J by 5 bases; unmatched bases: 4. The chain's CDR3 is CAWSANSGETQYF. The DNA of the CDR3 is TGTGCCTGGAGTGCCAATAGCGGGGAGACCCAGTACTTC.